A selection of T cell receptor beta chains follows, all from one sample in a study of Graves' ophthalmopathy and Graves' hyperthyroidism. In TCRdb, the multiplex PCR reads were re-called with MiXCR into one record per CDR3 protein. Of roughly 700,000 distinct CDR3 sequences listed, roughly 41% are singletons. Sequenced input: peripheral blood. These receptors came from an adult man with Graves' ophthalmopathy. Each CDR3 is given with its conserved first and last residue. Each record gives: V gene, clone size, D gene, J gene, CDR3 protein, CDR3 DNA. A D gene is named only where the DNA matches it firmly. Clone size, where shown, is once, few, many, or a class for clones that have expanded.

TRBV28	few	TRBD1	TRBJ1-2	CASNKQGVWGYTF	TGTGCCAGCAACAAACAGGGGGTATGGGGCTACACCTTC
TRBV7-2	-	TRBD1	TRBJ2-7	CASTDSRGQGRYEQYF	TGTGCCAGCACCGATTCCAGGGGGCAAGGGAGGTACGAGCAGTACTTC
TRBV2	-	-	TRBJ1-3	CASSSHQGSGNTIYF	TGTGCCAGCAGTTCCCATCAGGGTAGCGGAAACACCATATATTTT
TRBV16	once	TRBD1	TRBJ1-2	CASSIITGGASYGYTF	TGTGCCAGCAGCATAATTACAGGGGGCGCGTCCTATGGCTACACCTTC
TRBV20-1	-	-	TRBJ1-1	CSASDWGRRGTEAFF	TGCAGTGCCAGTGATTGGGGCAGGAGGGGCACTGAAGCTTTCTTT
TRBV7-2	many	TRBD1	TRBJ1-6	CASSQTGGLASPLHF	TGTGCCAGCAGCCAGACAGGGGGACTTGCTTCACCCCTCCACTTT
TRBV6-1	-	-	TRBJ2-5	CASIQQEGGETQYF	TGTGCCAGCATTCAACAGGAGGGGGGCGAGACCCAGTACTTC
TRBV7-3	-	TRBD2	TRBJ2-5	CASSLNGGVQETQYF	TGTGCCAGCAGCTTAAACGGGGGGGTCCAAGAGACCCAGTACTTC
TRBV25-1	few	-	TRBJ1-2	CASSQDLARYGYTF	TGTGCCAGCAGCCAAGATTTGGCACGCTATGGCTACACCTTC
TRBV12-3/TRBV12-4	many	TRBD1	TRBJ2-7	CASSFGTGGRNEQYF	TGTGCCAGCAGTTTTGGGACAGGGGGCCGGAACGAGCAGTACTTC
TRBV7-2	many	-	TRBJ1-1	CASSSLDRFEAFF	TGTGCCAGCAGCTCCCTGGACAGATTTGAAGCTTTCTTT
TRBV9	few	-	TRBJ1-2	CASSGREPDGYTF	TGTGCCAGTTCTGGGAGGGAACCGGATGGCTACACCTTC
TRBV6-5	-	-	TRBJ1-3	CASSYSRRARNTIYF	TGTGCCAGCAGTTACTCGAGGAGGGCAAGGAACACCATATATTTT
TRBV20-1	-	-	TRBJ2-7	CSARDRGIEQYF	TGCAGTGCTAGAGACAGGGGCATCGAGCAGTACTTC
TRBV11-2	-	TRBD1	TRBJ1-1	CASSRDRGWNTEAFF	TGTGCCAGCAGCCGGGACAGGGGCTGGAACACTGAAGCTTTCTTT
TRBV7-6	-	-	TRBJ1-6	CASSPGALSSSYNSPLHF	TGTGCCAGCAGCCCGGGGGCTCTATCTAGCTCCTATAATTCACCCCTCCACTTT
TRBV24-1	few	TRBD1	TRBJ1-5	CATSATSGQGNQPQHF	TGTGCCACCAGTGCTACCTCGGGACAGGGGAATCAGCCCCAGCATTTT
TRBV7-9	many	-	TRBJ2-5	CASSHWEETQYF	TGTGCCAGCAGCCACTGGGAAGAGACCCAGTACTTC
TRBV7-2	few	TRBD2	TRBJ2-1	CASSYYGLAGGVQFF	TGTGCCAGCAGCTACTACGGCCTAGCGGGAGGGGTGCAGTTCTTC
TRBV10-3	-	-	TRBJ1-2	CASSYSRLGLDGYTF	TGTGCCAGCAGTTACTCGAGATTGGGACTAGACGGCTACACCTTC
TRBV14	-	-	TRBJ1-1	CASSQDLPGMNTEAFF	TGTGCCAGCAGCCAAGATTTGCCAGGAATGAACACTGAAGCTTTCTTT
TRBV20-1	many	-	TRBJ1-1	CSATTGSLYTEAFF	TGCAGTGCGACAACAGGGTCACTGTACACTGAAGCTTTCTTT
TRBV25-1	-	-	TRBJ2-2	CASSLSGTLNTGELFF	TGTGCCAGCAGTTTATCCGGGACACTGAACACCGGGGAGCTGTTTTTT
TRBV7-3	many	-	TRBJ2-5	CASSLGPEETQYF	TGTGCCAGCAGCTTAGGCCCCGAAGAGACCCAGTACTTC
TRBV20-1	few	-	TRBJ1-2	CSARDRENYGYTF	TGCAGTGCTAGAGATCGTGAAAACTATGGCTACACCTTC
TRBV24-1	-	TRBD1	TRBJ1-5	CAIRGTGTNQPQHF	TGTGCCATCAGAGGGACAGGGACCAATCAGCCCCAGCATTTT
TRBV19	many	-	TRBJ1-1	CASRIQGTRTEAFF	TGTGCCAGTAGGATTCAGGGGACTAGGACTGAAGCTTTCTTT
TRBV24-1	-	-	TRBJ1-5	CATSARSVDQPQHF	TGTGCCACCAGTGCTAGGTCAGTCGATCAGCCCCAGCATTTT
TRBV24-1	-	-	TRBJ1-5	CASRQWGNSNQPQHF	TGTGCCAGCAGACAGTGGGGCAATAGCAATCAGCCCCAGCATTTT
TRBV5-4	few	-	TRBJ1-1	CASSQHDTEAFF	TGTGCCAGCAGCCAACACGACACTGAAGCTTTCTTT
TRBV9	-	-	TRBJ1-1	CASSVGSVGTEAFF	TGTGCCAGCAGCGTAGGTAGCGTCGGGACTGAAGCTTTCTTT
TRBV29-1	-	TRBD1	TRBJ1-2	CSVEDRAYGYTF	TGCAGCGTTGAGGACAGGGCATATGGCTACACCTTC
TRBV7-9	many	-	TRBJ1-1	CASSLSREAFF	TGTGCCAGCAGCTTATCCCGGGAAGCTTTCTTT
TRBV29-1	many	-	TRBJ2-5	CSVESQDQETQYF	TGCAGCGTTGAGTCCCAGGACCAAGAGACCCAGTACTTC
TRBV6-1	-	-	TRBJ2-7	CASRSGLAVYEQYF	TGTGCCAGCAGGTCAGGGCTGGCAGTCTACGAGCAGTACTTC
TRBV7-8	few	-	TRBJ1-3	CASSLALHHLRGNTIYF	TGTGCCAGCAGCTTAGCGCTCCATCACTTAAGGGGAAACACCATATATTTT
TRBV6-1	many	TRBD1	TRBJ1-6	CASRGNRGRDSPLHF	TGTGCCAGCAGGGGTAACAGGGGAAGGGATTCACCCCTCCACTTT
TRBV7-3	-	-	TRBJ2-5	CASSLYHQETQYF	TGTGCCAGCAGCTTATATCACCAAGAGACCCAGTACTTC
TRBV12-3/TRBV12-4	few	TRBD1	TRBJ1-2	CASSPRTGYNNYGYTF	TGTGCCAGCAGTCCCCGGACAGGGTATAATAACTATGGCTACACCTTC
TRBV2	many	-	TRBJ2-7	CASSDTHEQYF	TGTGCCAGCAGTGATACCCACGAGCAGTACTTC
TRBV12-3/TRBV12-4	many	-	TRBJ1-6	CASRTPNSPLHF	TGTGCCAGCAGGACACCAAATTCACCCCTCCACTTT
TRBV6-6	few	-	TRBJ2-7	CATTTGLEQYF	TGTGCCACTACGACAGGTCTAGAGCAGTACTTC
TRBV10-2	-	-	TRBJ1-5	CASSRIGNQPQHF	TGTGCCAGCAGCAGGATAGGCAATCAGCCCCAGCATTTT
TRBV7-2	-	TRBD1	TRBJ2-7	CASIPGTGDKQYF	TGTGCCAGCATACCCGGGACAGGGGATAAGCAGTACTTC
TRBV11-2	-	TRBD1	TRBJ1-3	CASSLGTGATIYF	TGTGCCAGCAGCTTAGGGACAGGTGCGACCATATATTTT
TRBV15	-	TRBD2	TRBJ2-5	CATSLKRGRAEETQCF	TGTGCCACCAGCCTTAAGCGGGGCAGGGCGGAAGAGACCCAGTGCTTC
TRBV15	many	-	TRBJ2-7	CATRETGYHEQYF	TGTGCCACCAGAGAGACAGGTTATCACGAGCAGTACTTC
TRBV7-9	many	-	TRBJ1-4	CASTDGPGEKLFF	TGTGCCAGCACCGATGGGCCAGGGGAAAAACTGTTTTTT
TRBV24-1	once	-	TRBJ1-5	CASSYSSRGQPQHF	TGTGCCAGCAGTTACTCAAGTAGGGGTCAGCCCCAGCATTTT
TRBV9	-	TRBD2	TRBJ2-5	CASSFRTSGRQETQYF	TGTGCCAGCAGCTTCCGGACTAGCGGGAGGCAAGAGACCCAGTACTTC
TRBV13	-	-	TRBJ1-2	CASSQSREYGYTF	TGTGCCAGCAGCCAAAGCCGGGAGTATGGCTACACCTTC
TRBV15	-	-	TRBJ1-2	CATSRGTEGYYGYTF	TGTGCCACCAGCAGAGGGACAGAGGGGTACTATGGCTACACCTTC